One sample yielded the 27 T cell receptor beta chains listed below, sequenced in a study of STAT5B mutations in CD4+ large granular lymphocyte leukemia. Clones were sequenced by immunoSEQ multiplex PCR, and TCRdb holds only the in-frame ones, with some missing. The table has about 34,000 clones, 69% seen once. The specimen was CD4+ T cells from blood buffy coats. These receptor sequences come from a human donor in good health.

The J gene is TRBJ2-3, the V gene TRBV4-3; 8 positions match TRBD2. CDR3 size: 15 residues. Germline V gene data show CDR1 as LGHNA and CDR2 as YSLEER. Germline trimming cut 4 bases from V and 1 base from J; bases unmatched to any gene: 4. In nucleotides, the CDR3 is TGCGCCAGCAGCCCGGGAGGGGCGGGCACAGATACGCAGTATTTT. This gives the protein CASSPGGAGTDTQYF.

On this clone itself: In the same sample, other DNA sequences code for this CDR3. CDR3 sequence (DNA): TGCGCCAGCAGCTTGGCACAGACGAACACTGAAGCTTTCTTT. Amino acid sequence: CASSLAQTNTEAFF. The rearrangement uses TRBV5-1 and TRBJ1-1, with D unclear. The V end lost 0 bases, the J end lost 1 base, and 7 bases lay between the germline ends. The CDR3 contains 14 residues. Germline values: CDR1 SGHRS, CDR2 YFSETQ.

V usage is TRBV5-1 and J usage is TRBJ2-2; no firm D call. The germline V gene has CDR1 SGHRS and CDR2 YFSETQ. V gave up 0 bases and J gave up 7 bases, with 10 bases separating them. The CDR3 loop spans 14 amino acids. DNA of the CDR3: TGCGCCAGCAGCTTGGCCTCCGTCGGCGGGGAGCTGTTTTTT. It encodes CASSLASVGGELFF.

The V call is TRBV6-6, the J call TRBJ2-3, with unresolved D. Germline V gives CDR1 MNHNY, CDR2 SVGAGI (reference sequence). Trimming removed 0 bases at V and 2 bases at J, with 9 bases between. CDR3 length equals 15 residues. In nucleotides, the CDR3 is TGTGCCAGCAGTTACTCTGTGACAATCACAGATACGCAGTATTTT. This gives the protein CASSYSVTITDTQYF.

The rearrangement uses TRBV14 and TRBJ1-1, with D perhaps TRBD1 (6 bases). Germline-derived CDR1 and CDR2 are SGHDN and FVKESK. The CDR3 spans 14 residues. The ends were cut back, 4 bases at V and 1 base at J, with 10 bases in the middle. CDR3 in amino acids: CASSLTGWNTEAFF. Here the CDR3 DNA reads TGTGCCAGCAGCCTTACAGGGTGGAACACTGAAGCTTTCTTT.

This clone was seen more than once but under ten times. CDR3 loop: CASRGENTGELFF. As DNA, the CDR3 is TGCGCCAGTAGAGGGGAAAACACCGGGGAGCTGTTTTTT. V is TRBV5-1 and J is TRBJ2-2; perhaps D is TRBD1 or TRBD2 (5 bases each). The V end was cut by 8 bases, the J end by 2 bases, with 10 bases between. The CDR3 is made up of 13 amino acids. The germline V gene encodes CDR1 SGHRS and CDR2 YFSETQ. The complete variable domain, with remaining parts taken from reference TRBV5-1 and TRBJ2-2, reads KAGVTQTPRYLIKTRGQQVTLSCSPISGHRSVSWYQQTPGQGLQFLFEYFSETQRNKGNFPGRFSGRQFSNSRSEMNVSTLELGDSALYLCASRGENTGELFFGEGSRLTVL.

The CDR3 region is CASSFPTGGSHGYTF. CDR3 nucleotide sequence: TGTGCCAGCAGCTTCCCGACAGGGGGCTCGCATGGCTACACCTTC. V usage is TRBV7-2 and J usage is TRBJ1-2; 10 bases line up with TRBD1. The CDR3 runs to 15 residues. Germline V gives CDR1 SGHTA, CDR2 FQGNSA. The V gene end was trimmed by 3 bases and the J gene end by 6 bases; junction bases not matched to a gene: 7.

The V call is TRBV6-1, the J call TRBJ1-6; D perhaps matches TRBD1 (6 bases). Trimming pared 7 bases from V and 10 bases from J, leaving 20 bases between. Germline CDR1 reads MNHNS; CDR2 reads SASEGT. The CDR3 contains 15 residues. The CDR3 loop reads CASKITGGRGSPLHF. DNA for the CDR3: TGTGCCAGCAAAATCACCGGGGGGCGAGGATCACCCCTCCACTTT.

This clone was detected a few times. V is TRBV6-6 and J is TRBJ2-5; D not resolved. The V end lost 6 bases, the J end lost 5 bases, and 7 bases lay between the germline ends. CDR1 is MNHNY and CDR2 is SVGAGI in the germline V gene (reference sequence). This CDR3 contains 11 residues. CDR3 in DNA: TGTGCCAGCAGGAACCTGGAGACCCAGTACTTC. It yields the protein CASRNLETQYF.

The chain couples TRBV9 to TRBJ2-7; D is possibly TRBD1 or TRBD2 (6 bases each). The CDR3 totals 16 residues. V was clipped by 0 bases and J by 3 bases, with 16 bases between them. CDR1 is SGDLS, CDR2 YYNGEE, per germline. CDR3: CASSVDSGARIYEQYF. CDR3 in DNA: TGTGCCAGCAGCGTAGATTCGGGGGCGCGGATCTACGAGCAGTACTTC.

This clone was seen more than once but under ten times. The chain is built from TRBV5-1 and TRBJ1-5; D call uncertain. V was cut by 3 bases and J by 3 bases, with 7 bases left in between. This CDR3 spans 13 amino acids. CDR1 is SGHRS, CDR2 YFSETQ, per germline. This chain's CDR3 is CASSSEINQPQHF. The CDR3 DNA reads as TGCGCCAGCAGCTCTGAGATCAATCAGCCCCAGCATTTT.

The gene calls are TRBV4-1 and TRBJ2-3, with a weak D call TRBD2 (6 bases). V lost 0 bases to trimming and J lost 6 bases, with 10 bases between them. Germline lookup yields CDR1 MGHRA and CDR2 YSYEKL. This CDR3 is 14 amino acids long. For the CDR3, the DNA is TGCGCCAGCAGCCAAGATACGGGAGTGGATACGCAGTATTTT. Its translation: CASSQDTGVDTQYF.

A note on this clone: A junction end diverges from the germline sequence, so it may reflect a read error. CDR3 in DNA: TGTGCCAGCAGCTTGGGAGGACGGGAGGCCTCCCACGAGCAGTACTTC. It is translated as CASSLGGREASHEQYF. This rearrangement joins TRBV5-4 to TRBJ2-7; 7 bases fit TRBD2. The germline CDR1 and CDR2 sequences are SGHNT and YYREEE (reference sequence). This CDR3 is 16 amino acids long.

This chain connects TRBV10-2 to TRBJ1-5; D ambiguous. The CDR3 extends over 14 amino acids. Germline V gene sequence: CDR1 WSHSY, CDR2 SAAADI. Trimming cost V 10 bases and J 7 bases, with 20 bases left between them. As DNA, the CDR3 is TGCGCCACCTCCCCGCCAGGTTCTGGACAGCCCCAGCATTTT. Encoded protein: CATSPPGSGQPQHF.

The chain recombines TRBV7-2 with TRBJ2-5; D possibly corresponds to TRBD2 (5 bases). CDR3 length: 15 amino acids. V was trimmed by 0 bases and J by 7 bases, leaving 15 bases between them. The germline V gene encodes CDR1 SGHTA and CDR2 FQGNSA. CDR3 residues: CASSLAFRGLVTQYF. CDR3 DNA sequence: TGTGCCAGCAGCTTAGCGTTCCGGGGTTTGGTGACCCAGTACTTC.

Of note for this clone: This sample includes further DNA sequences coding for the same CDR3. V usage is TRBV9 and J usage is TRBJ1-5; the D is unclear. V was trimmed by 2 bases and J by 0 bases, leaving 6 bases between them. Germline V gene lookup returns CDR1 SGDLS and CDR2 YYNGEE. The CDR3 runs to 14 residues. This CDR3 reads CASSVDGSNQPQHF. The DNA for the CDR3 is TGTGCCAGCAGCGTCGACGGTAGCAATCAGCCCCAGCATTTT.

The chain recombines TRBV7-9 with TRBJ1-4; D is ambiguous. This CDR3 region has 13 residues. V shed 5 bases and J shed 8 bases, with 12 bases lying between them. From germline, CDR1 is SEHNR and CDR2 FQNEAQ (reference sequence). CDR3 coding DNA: TGTGCCAGCAGCGGCCCGGGCGTGGAAAAACTGTTTTTT. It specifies CASSGPGVEKLFF. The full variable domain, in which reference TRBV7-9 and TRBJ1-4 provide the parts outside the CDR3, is DTGVSQNPRHKITKRGQNVTFRCDPISEHNRLYWYRQTLGQGPEFLTYFQNEAQLEKSRLLSDRFSAERPKGSFSTLEIQRTEQGDSAMYLCASSGPGVEKLFFGSGTQLSVL.

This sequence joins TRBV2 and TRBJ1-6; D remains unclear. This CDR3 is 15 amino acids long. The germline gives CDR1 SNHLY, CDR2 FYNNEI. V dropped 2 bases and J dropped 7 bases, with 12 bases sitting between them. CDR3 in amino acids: CASSESTKENSPLHF. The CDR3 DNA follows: TGTGCCAGCAGTGAATCCACTAAAGAGAATTCACCCCTCCACTTT.

For the CDR3, the DNA is TGTGCCAGCACGCCGAGGGTAGCGGGGGCGAATACGCAGTATTTT. Protein sequence: CASTPRVAGANTQYF. The chain uses TRBV2 and TRBJ2-3; 9 nucleotides match TRBD2. Germline loops: CDR1 SNHLY, CDR2 FYNNEI. This CDR3 is 15 amino acids long. After removal of 7 bases from V and 7 bases from J, the junction contained 12 bases not matched to a gene.

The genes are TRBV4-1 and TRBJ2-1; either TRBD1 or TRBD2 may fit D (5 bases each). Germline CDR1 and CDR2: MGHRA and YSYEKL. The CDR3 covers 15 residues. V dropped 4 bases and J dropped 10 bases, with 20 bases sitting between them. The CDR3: CASSRERVGAWEQFF. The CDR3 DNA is TGCGCCAGCAGCCGAGAGAGGGTAGGGGCATGGGAGCAGTTCTTC.

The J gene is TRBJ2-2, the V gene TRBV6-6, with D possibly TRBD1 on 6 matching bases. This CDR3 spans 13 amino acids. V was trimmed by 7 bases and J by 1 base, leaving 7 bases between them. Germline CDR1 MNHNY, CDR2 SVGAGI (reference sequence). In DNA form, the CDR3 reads TGTGCCAGCAAGGACAGGAACACCGGGGAGCTGTTTTTT. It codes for CASKDRNTGELFF.

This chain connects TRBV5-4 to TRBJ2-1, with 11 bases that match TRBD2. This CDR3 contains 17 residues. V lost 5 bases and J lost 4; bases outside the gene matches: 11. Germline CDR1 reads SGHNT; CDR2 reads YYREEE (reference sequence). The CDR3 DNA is TGTGCCAGCAGTTCCGGCCTAGCGGGGGGAAAATACAATGAGCAGTTCTTC. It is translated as CASSSGLAGGKYNEQFF.

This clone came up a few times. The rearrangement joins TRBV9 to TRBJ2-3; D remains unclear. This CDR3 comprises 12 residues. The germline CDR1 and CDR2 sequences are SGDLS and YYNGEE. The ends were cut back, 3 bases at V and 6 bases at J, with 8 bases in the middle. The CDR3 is CASSGVLDTQYF. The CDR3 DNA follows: TGTGCCAGCAGCGGAGTATTGGATACGCAGTATTTT.

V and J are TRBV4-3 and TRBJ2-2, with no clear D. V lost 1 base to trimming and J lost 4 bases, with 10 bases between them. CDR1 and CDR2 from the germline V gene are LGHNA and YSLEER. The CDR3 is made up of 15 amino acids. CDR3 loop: CASSQAETSTGELFF. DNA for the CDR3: TGCGCCAGCAGCCAAGCTGAGACCAGCACCGGGGAGCTGTTTTTT.

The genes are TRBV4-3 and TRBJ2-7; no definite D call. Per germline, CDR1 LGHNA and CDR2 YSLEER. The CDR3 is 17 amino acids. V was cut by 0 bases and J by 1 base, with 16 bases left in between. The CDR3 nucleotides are TGCGCCAGCAGCCAAGAGCCCTCGTGCTCCCGTTCCTACGAGCAGTACTTC. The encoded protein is CASSQEPSCSRSYEQYF.

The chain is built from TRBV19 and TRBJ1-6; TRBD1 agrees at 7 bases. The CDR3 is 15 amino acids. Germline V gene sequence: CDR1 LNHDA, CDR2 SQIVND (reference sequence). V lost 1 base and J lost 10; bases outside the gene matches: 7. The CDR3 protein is CASSIATGVGSPLHF. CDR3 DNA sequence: TGTGCCAGTAGTATAGCTACAGGGGTAGGCTCACCCCTCCACTTT.

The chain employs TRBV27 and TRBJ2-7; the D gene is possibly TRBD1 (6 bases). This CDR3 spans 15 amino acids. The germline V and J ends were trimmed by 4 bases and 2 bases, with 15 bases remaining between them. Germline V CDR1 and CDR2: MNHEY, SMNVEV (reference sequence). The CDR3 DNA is TGTGCCAGCAGTTCACAGGGAGTCGGCACCTACGAGCAGTACTTC. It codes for CASSSQGVGTYEQYF.